A selection of T cell receptor beta chains follows, all from one sample in a study of shared clonotypes between healthy human individuals. The protocol was immunoSEQ multiplex PCR, while the TCRdb copy is restricted to in-frame clones and leaves out a portion. The table includes approximately 1.1 million clones, more than 75% detected once. The material sequenced was memory CD4+ T cells from PBMCs. The receptors shown here come from a man younger than 35 in good health. Some clones in this sample may be carry-over from other donors' samples. The CDR3 runs from the conserved cysteine through the conserved F or W. Each record gives: J gene, clone size, D gene, V gene, CDR3 protein, CDR3 DNA. D genes are given only for firm matches. Clone size is stated in some rows and not others, as once, few, many or a class when expanded.

TRBJ2-7 | - | TRBD2 | TRBV30 | CASTPGGGPHEQYF | TGTGCCTCAACCCCCGGGGGAGGGCCCCACGAGCAGTACTTC
TRBJ1-5 | - | - | TRBV10-3 | CAISTDPNQPQHF | TGTGCCATCAGCACAGACCCCAATCAGCCCCAGCATTTT
TRBJ2-2 | few | TRBD2 | TRBV5-4 | CASSLPAGGGTGELFF | TGTGCCAGCAGCTTACCAGCGGGAGGAGGTACCGGGGAGCTGTTTTTT
TRBJ2-5 | - | - | TRBV5-1 | CASSLGDQGETQYF | TGCGCCAGCAGCCTGGGAGATCAAGGAGAGACCCAGTACTTC
TRBJ1-4 | - | - | TRBV2 | CASSASEATNEKLFF | TGTGCCAGCAGTGCCTCAGAAGCAACTAATGAAAAACTGTTTTTT
TRBJ1-2 | - | - | TRBV25-1 | CASRTTGTNRDYTF | TGTGCCAGCAGAACGACCGGGACAAACCGAGACTACACCTTC
TRBJ2-7 | few | TRBD2 | TRBV4-1 | CASSQGPSGTYEQYF | TGCGCCAGCAGCCAAGGTCCTAGCGGGACCTACGAGCAGTACTTC
TRBJ1-2 | - | TRBD1 | TRBV6-1 | CASILRGTGNGYTF | TGTGCCAGCATACTTAGAGGGACAGGGAATGGCTACACCTTC
TRBJ1-5 | - | - | TRBV5-1 | CASSLAPQQPQHF | TGCGCCAGCAGCTTGGCCCCCCAGCAGCCCCAGCATTTT
TRBJ2-7 | - | TRBD1 | TRBV10-3 | CAISRDRYEQYF | TGCGCCATCAGCCGGGACAGATACGAGCAGTACTTC
TRBJ1-4 | - | - | TRBV28 | CASSLGDGSNEKLFF | TGTGCCAGCAGTTTGGGGGACGGTTCTAATGAAAAACTGTTTTTT
TRBJ1-2 | - | TRBD1 | TRBV5-6 | CASSVGTANYGYTF | TGTGCCAGCAGCGTCGGGACAGCCAACTATGGCTACACCTTC
TRBJ1-1 | once | - | TRBV6-5 | CASSPPGVGYTEAFF | TGTGCCAGCAGCCCCCCGGGGGTAGGGTACACTGAAGCTTTCTTT
TRBJ1-1 | - | - | TRBV9 | CASSVVGQTNTEAFF | TGTGCCAGCAGCGTAGTTGGACAGACGAACACTGAAGCTTTCTTT
TRBJ2-1 | - | - | TRBV25-1 | CASSRERDYNEQFF | TGTGCCAGCAGTCGGGAGAGGGACTACAATGAGCAGTTCTTC
TRBJ2-7 | once | TRBD1 | TRBV5-1 | CASSLVQGADEQYF | TGCGCCAGCAGCTTGGTACAGGGGGCGGACGAGCAGTACTTC
TRBJ1-1 | once | - | TRBV7-2 | CASSLIWGTEAFF | TGTGCCAGCAGCTTAATCTGGGGCACTGAAGCTTTCTTT
TRBJ1-1 | - | TRBD1 | TRBV5-4 | CASSVGQGMNTEAFF | TGTGCCAGCAGCGTGGGACAGGGGATGAACACTGAAGCTTTCTTT
TRBJ2-7 | - | - | TRBV18 | CASSPSVTYEQYF | TGTGCCAGCTCACCATCCGTCACCTACGAGCAGTACTTC
TRBJ2-3 | - | - | TRBV5-1 | CASSPTGRDTQYF | TGCGCCAGCAGCCCTACAGGGAGGGATACGCAGTATTTT
TRBJ1-3 | - | - | TRBV9 | CASSVEGSYGNTIYF | TGTGCCAGCAGCGTAGAGGGCAGTTATGGAAACACCATATATTTT
TRBJ2-7 | - | TRBD2 | TRBV30 | CAWIRGVGSYEQYF | TGTGCCTGGATCCGGGGGGTTGGCTCCTACGAGCAGTACTTC
TRBJ2-7 | - | TRBD1 | TRBV19 | CASSGNRGSTYEQYF | TGTGCCAGTAGTGGGAACAGGGGATCAACCTACGAGCAGTACTTC
TRBJ1-5 | - | TRBD1 | TRBV27 | CASSDGTGNQPQHF | TGTGCCAGCAGCGATGGGACAGGCAATCAGCCCCAGCATTTT
TRBJ2-6 | - | - | TRBV28 | CASSPPGANVLTF | TGTGCCAGCAGTCCCCCTGGGGCCAACGTCCTGACTTTC
TRBJ2-1 | - | - | TRBV27 | CASSLMGNGIYNEQFF | TGTGCCAGCAGTTTAATGGGGAACGGAATCTACAATGAGCAGTTCTTC
TRBJ1-2 | - | - | TRBV7-9 | CASTLPNPRASFKDGYTF | TGTGCCAGCACCCTCCCCAACCCACGGGCCTCGTTTAAGGATGGCTACACCTTC
TRBJ2-2 | - | TRBD2 | TRBV5-8 | CASSLVKLAGGFTGELFF | TGTGCCAGCAGCTTGGTGAAACTAGCGGGAGGATTCACCGGGGAGCTGTTTTTT
TRBJ1-6 | once | - | TRBV5-1 | CASSLAGSNNSPLHF | TGCGCCAGCAGCTTGGCAGGGTCGAATAATTCACCCCTCCACTTT
TRBJ2-7 | once | - | TRBV28 | CASNTGTRLYEQYF | TGTGCCAGCAATACCGGGACAAGACTCTACGAGCAGTACTTC
TRBJ1-1 | - | TRBD1 | TRBV4-2 | CASSQNRGRTEAFF | TGTGCCAGCAGCCAAAACAGGGGCCGCACTGAAGCTTTCTTT
TRBJ2-4 | - | TRBD1 | TRBV27 | CASSLRPPHPDRGWGGGNIQYF | TGTGCCAGCAGTTTACGACCTCCGCACCCGGACAGGGGTTGGGGGGGCGGAAACATTCAGTACTTC
TRBJ1-2 | - | - | TRBV29-1 | CSVVRGTDGYTF | TGCAGCGTTGTAAGGGGGACGGATGGCTACACCTTC
TRBJ2-3 | - | TRBD2 | TRBV5-1 | CASSPMTSGSTDTQYF | TGCGCCAGCAGCCCTATGACTAGCGGAAGCACAGATACGCAGTATTTT
TRBJ1-1 | - | - | TRBV6-1 | CASRWAGTEAFF | TGTGCCAGCAGGTGGGCCGGCACTGAAGCTTTCTTT
TRBJ1-1 | once | - | TRBV19 | CASSINRNTEAFF | TGTGCCAGTAGTATTAACAGGAATACTGAAGCTTTCTTT
TRBJ2-7 | - | - | TRBV5-8 | CASSSGGLVYEQYF | TGTGCCAGCAGCTCCGGGGGCCTCGTCTACGAGCAGTACTTC
TRBJ2-7 | - | - | TRBV28 | CASSYQGKQYF | TGTGCCAGCAGTTACCAGGGGAAGCAGTACTTC
TRBJ1-4 | - | - | TRBV7-8 | CASSQRVVLNNEKLFF | TGTGCCAGCAGCCAGCGCGTGGTGCTTAATAATGAAAAACTGTTTTTT
TRBJ2-1 | - | TRBD2 | TRBV5-1 | CASSLGSGRGNEQFF | TGCGCCAGCAGCTTGGGTAGCGGGAGAGGGAATGAGCAGTTCTTC
TRBJ2-7 | - | - | TRBV5-4 | CASSLAPYLGTDEQYF | TGTGCCAGCAGCTTGGCCCCGTACCTCGGTACGGACGAGCAGTACTTC
TRBJ1-1 | once | - | TRBV9 | CASSVMGARAEAFF | TGTGCCAGCAGCGTAATGGGGGCGCGGGCTGAAGCTTTCTTT
TRBJ1-1 | many | - | TRBV10-3 | CAIAGRQNTEAFF | TGTGCCATCGCGGGACGGCAGAACACTGAAGCTTTCTTT
TRBJ2-1 | - | TRBD2 | TRBV11-2 | CASSVIAGELTEQFF | TGTGCCAGCAGCGTTATAGCGGGAGAACTCACCGAGCAGTTCTTC
TRBJ2-1 | - | - | TRBV28 | CASSPHSSYNEQFF | TGTGCCAGCAGCCCACACTCGTCATACAATGAGCAGTTCTTC
TRBJ1-2 | - | - | TRBV7-8 | CASSLLSSGGGYTF | TGTGCCAGCAGCTTATTGAGTTCGGGGGGTGGCTACACCTTC
TRBJ1-6 | - | - | TRBV14 | CASSQRQGGPPLHF | TGTGCCAGCAGCCAAAGACAAGGGGGTCCACCCCTCCACTTT
TRBJ2-2 | - | TRBD1 | TRBV28 | CASSLGDRVFGELFF | TGTGCCAGCAGTTTGGGGGACAGGGTCTTCGGGGAGCTGTTTTTT
TRBJ2-7 | - | - | TRBV18 | CASSPRDSQGQYF | TGTGCCAGCTCCCCACGGGACTCCCAAGGGCAGTACTTC
TRBJ1-1 | few | - | TRBV6-5 | CASSRLRWNTEAFF | TGTGCCAGCAGCCGACTCAGGTGGAACACTGAAGCTTTCTTT
TRBJ2-3 | - | - | TRBV5-1 | CASSLLRQASSTDTQYF | TGCGCCAGCAGCTTGCTTAGGCAGGCCTCTAGCACAGATACGCAGTATTTT
TRBJ2-3 | - | - | TRBV5-1 | CASHTQGTDTQYF | TGCGCCAGCCACACCCAGGGCACAGATACGCAGTATTTT